This paragraph reports one TCR beta chain. Its specificity is not known. The sample belongs to a study of identical twins. Regarding the study as a whole: Clonotypes of the beta chain that were abundant in cord blood carried fewer insertions (memory repertoires showed none).

TCRdb re-called the 5' RACE reads through MiXCR, storing one row per CDR3 protein. The profile shows 200,000 to 250,000 distinct CDR3 sequences, 5.5% to 7.5% of them singletons. The CDR3 loop spans 11 amino acids. The J segment lost 9 bases and the V segment lost 7 bases, leaving 5 bases of the junction unmatched. CDR1 SGDLS and CDR2 YYNGEE come from the germline V gene. A further study also used this sample, focusing on T cells expressing NK-cell markers. Turning to that study: The study found these clonotypes also leading the CD3+CD56-NKG2C+ fraction in a few donors.

The receptor comes from a woman aged 18-29 years in good health. The sequenced sample was CD8+ T cells sorted from blood. The V and J genes are TRBV9 and TRBJ1-2, with TRBD1 matching over 8 bases. The CDR3 nucleotides read TGTGCCAGCGGACAGGGAGTAAGCTACACCTTC. This gives the protein CASGQGVSYTF. Filled out from reference TRBV9 and TRBJ1-2, the complete variable domain reads DSGVTQTPKHLITATGQRVTLRCSPRSGDLSVYWYQQSLDQGLQFLIQYYNGEERAKGNILERFSAQQFPDLHSELNLSSLELGDSALYFCASGQGVSYTFGSGTRLTVV.